These 24 T cell receptor beta chains were all obtained from the same sample, sequenced in a study of spatial heterogeneity in lung cancer. Time point defined: sample taken at primary tumor resection. In TCRdb, the 5' RACE reads were re-called with MiXCR into one record per CDR3 protein. The profile shows roughly 3,000 distinct CDR3 sequences, 6.3% of them singletons. Their antigens are not known. Regarding the study as a whole: How many expanded intratumoral alpha and beta TCRs were present tracked the tumor mutation count, which was a count of nonsynonymous mutations.

The specimen comprised lung tumor tissue, sampled at surgery. The receptors here all came from a male donor with early-stage non-small cell lung cancer.

In this sample, this clonotype is medium-sized. The rearrangement joins TRBV6-5 to TRBJ1-1, with D unresolved. Trimming pared 7 bases from V and 1 base from J, leaving 19 bases between. Germline CDR1 MNHEY, CDR2 SVGAGI. CDR3 length equals 16 residues. The CDR3 here is CASTFPGSGPNTEAFF. The CDR3 DNA follows: TGTGCCAGCACTTTCCCCGGGAGTGGGCCGAACACTGAAGCTTTCTTT.

This clonotype is labeled medium-sized. This chain joins TRBV6-1 and TRBJ1-4; D gene unclear. CDR1 is MNHNS, CDR2 SASEGT, per germline. Trimming left V 4 bases short and J 4 bases short, with 10 bases between. CDR3 length: 14 residues. The CDR3 reads CASSGNGFNEKLFF. CDR3 bases: TGTGCCAGCAGTGGGAACGGCTTTAATGAAAAACTGTTTTTT.

This clonotype was detected ten times or more. J is TRBJ1-5 and V is TRBV4-3, with D maybe TRBD1 (5 bases). Trimming removed 0 bases from V and 7 bases from J, with 13 bases in between. In germline, CDR1 is LGHNA, CDR2 YSLEER. The length of the CDR3 is 15 residues. The CDR3 spells CASSQEPTDKQPQHF. The CDR3 DNA sequence: TGCGCCAGCAGCCAAGAACCGACAGACAAACAGCCCCAGCATTTT.

The chain has TRBV29-1 and TRBJ2-1, with D possibly matching TRBD1 (5 bases). V was cut by 6 bases and J by 1 base, with 13 bases left in between. CDR1 is SQVTM, CDR2 ANQGSEA, per germline. This CDR3 spans 14 amino acids. CDR3 in DNA: TGCAGCGTGGGCCCGACAGAATCCTACAATGAGCAGTTCTTC. Its translation is CSVGPTESYNEQFF.

The rearrangement joins TRBV20-1 to TRBJ1-6; TRBD1 agrees at 7 bases. The germline V gene encodes CDR1 DFQATT and CDR2 SNEGSKA (reference sequence). The trim removed 1 base at V and 11 bases at J, leaving 5 bases unmatched. The CDR3 covers 13 residues. This CDR3 reads CSARARTGAPLHF. CDR3 nucleotide sequence: TGCAGTGCTAGAGCCAGAACAGGGGCACCCCTCCACTTT.

This clonotype was seen ten or more times. The gene calls are TRBV6-2 or TRBV6-3 and TRBJ2-2, with 9 bases lining up with TRBD2. Germline values: CDR1 MNHEY, CDR2 SVGEGT. CDR3 length: 19 residues. V dropped 6 bases and J dropped 0; count of bases not matched to a gene: 14. The CDR3 DNA sequence: TGTGCCAGCAGCCCGGGCGGGAGGGCCCGGGTAGCGAACACCGGGGAGCTGTTTTTT. Residues: CASSPGGRARVANTGELFF.

Ten or more counts support this clonotype. The chain couples TRBV29-1 to TRBJ2-2; TRBD1 might be the D (5 bases). Germline V CDR1 and CDR2: SQVTM, ANQGSEA. There are 13 residues in the CDR3. V lost 4 bases and J 4 bases, leaving 10 bases between the germline ends. CDR3 loop: CSVGRRVTGELFF. In DNA form, the CDR3 reads TGCAGCGTTGGTCGCAGGGTCACCGGGGAGCTGTTTTTT.

Within the sample, this clonotype is medium-sized. This chain links TRBV12-3 or TRBV12-4 with TRBJ2-7; D unresolved. V lost 2 bases and J lost 0, with 11 bases in between. This CDR3 comprises 15 residues. The CDR3 loop is CASSLTTPPSYEQYF. In DNA, the CDR3 is TGTGCCAGCAGTTTAACGACACCGCCCTCCTACGAGCAGTACTTC.

In this sample, this clonotype turned up many times. The V gene is TRBV5-1, the J gene TRBJ2-2, with 10 bases lining up with TRBD2. The V gene end was trimmed by 3 bases and the J gene end by 0 bases; junction bases not matched to a gene: 2. Germline CDR1 and CDR2: SGHRS and YFSETQ. The CDR3 extends over 16 amino acids. The CDR3 region is CASSYGLAANTGELFF. CDR3 in DNA: TGCGCCAGCAGCTACGGACTAGCGGCGAACACCGGGGAGCTGTTTTTT.

This clonotype is medium-sized (0.01 to 0.1%). The chain has TRBV20-1 and TRBJ2-1; perhaps TRBD2 as D (6 bases). Between the trimmed V and J ends, which lost 2 bases and 1 base, there was a span of 15 bases. CDR1 DFQATT and CDR2 SNEGSKA come from the germline V gene (reference sequence). The CDR3 covers 16 residues. The CDR3 DNA reads TGCAGTGCTAGAAACTGGCGGGGACGATCCTACAATGAGCAGTTCTTC. Translating gives CSARNWRGRSYNEQFF.

This clonotype is termed medium-sized. The genes are TRBV6-5 and TRBJ1-4; 10 positions match TRBD1. Germline trimming cut 6 bases from V and 8 bases from J; bases unmatched to any gene: 9. Germline CDR1 MNHEY, CDR2 SVGAGI. CDR3 length: 15 amino acids. The CDR3: CASRTGTGVGEKLFF. In DNA form, the CDR3 reads TGTGCCAGCAGGACCGGGACAGGGGTCGGAGAAAAACTGTTTTTT.

In its sample, this clonotype ranks as medium-sized. The chain carries TRBV7-2 and TRBJ2-1; possibly TRBD1 for D (6 bases). This CDR3 contains 15 residues. Germline CDR1 and CDR2: SGHTA and FQGNSA. V was pared by 5 bases and J by 6 bases, with 17 bases between. For the CDR3, the DNA is TGTGCCAGCAGCGTTAGCAGGGGAGTTCGCAATGAGCAGTTCTTC. This encodes CASSVSRGVRNEQFF. The entire variable domain, with the rest obtained from reference TRBV7-2 and TRBJ2-1, is as follows: GAGVSQSPSNKVTEKGKDVELRCDPISGHTALYWYRQSLGQGLEFLIYFQGNSAPDKSGLPSDRFSAERTGGSVSTLTIQRTQQEDSAVYLCASSVSRGVRNEQFFGPGTRLTVL.

Within the sample, this clonotype is large. The chain combines TRBV28 with TRBJ2-1; TRBD2 matches 7 bases. This CDR3 contains 15 residues. Trimming removed 6 bases from V and 1 base from J; junction bases left unmatched: 6. Germline V gene lookup returns CDR1 MDHEN and CDR2 SYDVKM. CDR3 in amino acids: CASRGAGTSYNEQFF. For the CDR3, the DNA is TGTGCCAGCAGGGGAGCGGGGACTTCCTACAATGAGCAGTTCTTC.

This clonotype is labeled as medium-sized (0.01 to 0.1%). The chain joins TRBV6-2 or TRBV6-3 to TRBJ2-7; 7 nucleotides agree with TRBD1. This CDR3 spans 15 amino acids. V dropped 2 bases and J dropped 2; count of bases not matched to a gene: 6. From germline, CDR1 is MNHEY and CDR2 SVGEGT. The CDR3 spells CASSYGAGGTYEQYF. The CDR3, as DNA: TGTGCCAGCAGTTACGGGGCAGGGGGTACCTACGAGCAGTACTTC.

In this sample, this clonotype is medium-sized. V and J are TRBV6-2 or TRBV6-3 and TRBJ1-5, with no clear D. CDR3 length: 16 residues. Germline lookup yields CDR1 MNHEY and CDR2 SVGEGT. Trimming cost V 2 bases and J 3 bases, with 14 bases left between them. CDR3 sequence reads: CASSYRDTRFNQPQHF. In nucleotides, the CDR3 is TGTGCCAGCAGTTACAGGGATACACGCTTCAATCAGCCCCAGCATTTT.

This clonotype has only a few counts. The chain joins TRBV28 to TRBJ2-1; perhaps TRBD1 as D (5 bases). CDR3 length: 14 residues. Looked up from germline, CDR1 is MDHEN and CDR2 is SYDVKM. V lost 3 bases to trimming and J lost 6 bases, with 12 bases between them. CDR3 nucleotides: TGTGCCAGCAGTTTTTCCTTAGGGGCCAATGAGCAGTTCTTC. Translated: CASSFSLGANEQFF.

This clonotype was recorded at least ten times. This rearrangement joins TRBV18 to TRBJ2-3; possible D gene TRBD2, 5 bases. The CDR3 extends over 16 amino acids. Trimming removed 6 bases at V and 0 bases at J, with 16 bases between. The V gene's germline CDR1 is KGHSH and CDR2 LQKENI. For the CDR3, the DNA is TGTGCCAGCTCTTCTCGGAGCGGAGCGAGCACAGATACGCAGTATTTT. Residues: CASSSRSGASTDTQYF.

The V gene is TRBV11-2, the J gene TRBJ2-1; D ambiguous. The DNA end lines up better with TRBJ2-7; the J call may be wrong. The CDR3 loop spans 12 amino acids. From germline, CDR1 is SGHAT and CDR2 FQNNGV. The CDR3: CASRDRSNEQYF. The CDR3 bases are TGTGCCAGCAGAGACCGCAGCAATGAGCAGTACTTC.

The chain has TRBV28 and TRBJ1-2, with TRBD1 matching over 9 bases. Unmatched junction bases numbered 10, after V lost 7 bases and J lost 1 base. The length of the CDR3 is 16 residues. CDR1 and CDR2 (germline): MDHEN, SYDVKM. For the CDR3, the DNA is TGTGCCAGCATACCGGGACAGGGTGTAGGTAACTATGGCTACACCTTC. It translates to CASIPGQGVGNYGYTF.

The V gene is TRBV29-1, the J gene TRBJ1-2, with D possibly being TRBD1 (6 bases). V lost 7 bases, J lost 3 bases, and 12 bases lay in between. Per germline, CDR1 SQVTM and CDR2 ANQGSEA. The CDR3 totals 12 residues. In DNA form, the CDR3 reads TGCAGCGCCCCCGCAGGGGACTATGGCTACACCTTC. Protein product: CSAPAGDYGYTF.

This clonotype is medium-sized (0.01 to 0.1%). CDR3 nucleotide sequence: TGTGCCAGCAGCCTCGACAGGCCCAAAGAGACCCAGTACTTC. It specifies CASSLDRPKETQYF. The V and J genes are TRBV7-2 and TRBJ2-5; weak D call: TRBD1 (6 bases). This CDR3 is built from 14 residues. V lost 5 bases to trimming and J lost 3 bases, with 13 bases between them. Per the germline V gene, CDR1 is SGHTA and CDR2 is FQGNSA.

This clonotype is deemed medium-sized. This sequence joins TRBV28 and TRBJ2-3; 10 nucleotides agree with TRBD1. The germline gives CDR1 MDHEN, CDR2 SYDVKM. The CDR3 extends over 18 amino acids. J was trimmed by 3 bases and V by 6 bases; bases with no gene match: 15. CDR3 coding DNA: TGTGCCAGCAGCCCCCGGGACAGGGGTTCGGGGGGGACAGATACGCAGTATTTT. It codes for CASSPRDRGSGGTDTQYF.

This clonotype was detected only a few times. The chain couples TRBV6-6 to TRBJ1-2; 8 bases map to TRBD1. Germline lookup yields CDR1 MNHNY and CDR2 SVGAGI (reference sequence). The CDR3 consists of 15 residues. J gave up 3 bases and V 2 bases, and 5 bases lay outside the gene matches. CDR3 in DNA: TGTGCCAGCAGTTACAGCAGGGGGCATGACTATGGCTACACCTTC. Encoded protein: CASSYSRGHDYGYTF.

This clonotype is medium-sized within its sample. The rearrangement joins TRBV7-9 to TRBJ2-7, with unresolved D. Between the trimmed V and J ends, which lost 1 base and 7 bases, there was a span of 14 bases. This CDR3 has 14 amino acids. Germline loops: CDR1 SEHNR, CDR2 FQNEAQ (reference sequence). CDR3 DNA sequence: TGTGCCAGCAGCTTAGGTGCGGCTTACGGAGAGCAGTACTTC. Protein sequence: CASSLGAAYGEQYF.